This TCR beta chain was observed in a study of identical twins. There are 16 residues in the CDR3. The V gene's germline CDR1 is KGHDR and CDR2 SFDVKD. V gave up 4 bases and J gave up 3 bases, with 15 bases separating them. This clonotype has more than one count but fewer than ten. Its antigen is not identified. Overall study results and limits: Shared out-of-frame alpha sequences (those common to twins) showed excess low generation probability. In zero-insertion analyses, partial confounding could arise from invariant MAIT and iNKT cells.

A universal primer binding site was introduced by template switching. The final cDNA contained unique molecular identifiers. TCRdb independently ran MiXCR on the 5' RACE reads; one entry per CDR3 protein. The table includes some 560,000 distinct CDR3 sequences, approximately 10% detected once. This sample was also put to use in a study of yellow fever vaccine responses in identical twins. In that study: Reportedly, twins' vaccine T cell responses looked partly convergent and partly personalized.

The sequenced sample was PBMCs. The origin of this receptor is a woman aged 18-29 years in good health. The V call is TRBV24-1, the J call TRBJ2-1; weak D call: TRBD2 (6 bases). The CDR3 region is CATSDPKRLVYNEQFF. CDR3 nucleotide sequence: TGTGCCACCAGTGACCCTAAGAGACTAGTCTACAATGAGCAGTTCTTC.